The present T cell receptor beta chain was sequenced within a study of T cells in Graves' hyperthyroidism and ophthalmopathy. Ophthalmopathy cases scored 3 or more on the Clinical Activity Score and 4 or more on NOSPECS grade, with duration below 3 months. The study based diagnoses on clinical symptoms, serum thyroxine and TRAb, thyroid ultrasound and orbital computed tomography. PBMCs were collected from a roughly 9.7 ml volume of fresh peripheral blood. This clonotype was recorded many times. RNA transcripts provided the source from which TCR beta CDR3 regions were amplified. An initial round of RT-PCR targeting the TCR CDR3 relied on the HTBI primer set. From the multiplex PCR reads, TCRdb called clonotypes with MiXCR, one entry per CDR3 protein. This sample has 500,000 to 750,000 distinct CDR3 sequences, with 11% to 15% found just once. Germline V gene lookup returns CDR1 SNHLY and CDR2 FYNNEI. This CDR3 is built from 15 residues. Trimming took off 3 bases at V and 2 bases at J, with 12 bases between the two ends.

The sample consisted of blood. The TCR sequence derives from a woman under 30 with Graves' ophthalmopathy. The chain is built from TRBV2 and TRBJ2-3, with D possibly TRBD2 on 5 matching bases. The CDR3 DNA is TGTGCCAGCAGTGACTCTCTAGCCCCCACAGATACGCAGTATTTT. Encoded protein: CASSDSLAPTDTQYF.